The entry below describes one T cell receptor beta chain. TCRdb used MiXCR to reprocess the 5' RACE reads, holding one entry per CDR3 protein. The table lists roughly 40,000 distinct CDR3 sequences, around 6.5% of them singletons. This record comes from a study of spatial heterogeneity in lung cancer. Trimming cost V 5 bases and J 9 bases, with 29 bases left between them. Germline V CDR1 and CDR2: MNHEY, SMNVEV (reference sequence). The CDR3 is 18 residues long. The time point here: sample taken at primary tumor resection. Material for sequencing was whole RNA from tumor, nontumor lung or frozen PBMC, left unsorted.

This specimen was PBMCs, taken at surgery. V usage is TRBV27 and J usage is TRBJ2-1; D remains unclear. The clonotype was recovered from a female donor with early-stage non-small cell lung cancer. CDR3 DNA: TGTGCCAGCAGTCCAATCGCACTTTCTACGTTTGAGCACTGTGAGCAGTTCTTC. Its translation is CASSPIALSTFEHCEQFF.